A selection of T cell receptor beta chains follows, all from one sample in a study of T cell clonotyping in hematopoietic cell transplantation. Generated by immunoSEQ multiplex PCR, the TCRdb table keeps only in-frame clones and is missing some. In the table there are approximately 11,000 clones, roughly nine tenths of which are singletons. The starting material was peripheral blood mononuclear cells, obtained before stem cell transplant. All receptors derive from a woman aged 40 to 55 with acute myeloid leukemia. Some clones in this sample may be carry-over from other donors' samples. Each CDR3 is given with its conserved first and last residue. D genes are given only for firm matches. Only some rows state a clone size, as once, few, many or a class for expanded clones.

V gene: TRBV29-1; clone size: .; J gene: TRBJ1-1; D gene: .; CDR3 DNA: TGCAGCGTCCTGACAGGACTGAACACTGAAGCTTTCTTT; CDR3 protein: CSVLTGLNTEAFF
V gene: TRBV25-1; clone size: .; J gene: TRBJ2-1; D gene: .; CDR3 DNA: TGTGCCAGCAGTGAAGACAGGAGCTCCTACAATGAGCAGTTCTTC; CDR3 protein: CASSEDRSSYNEQFF
V gene: TRBV29-1; clone size: .; J gene: TRBJ2-3; D gene: TRBD1; CDR3 DNA: TGCAGCGCCGGACAGGGGACAGATACGCAGTATTTT; CDR3 protein: CSAGQGTDTQYF
V gene: TRBV5-1; clone size: .; J gene: TRBJ2-5; D gene: .; CDR3 DNA: TGCGCCAGCAGCTTGGACCAGACAGGAGGGACCCAGTACTTC; CDR3 protein: CASSLDQTGGTQYF
V gene: TRBV7-9; clone size: .; J gene: TRBJ2-1; D gene: .; CDR3 DNA: TGTGCCAGCAGCGTAACTACTGGCGCCTACAATGAGCAGTTCTTC; CDR3 protein: CASSVTTGAYNEQFF
V gene: TRBV18; clone size: .; J gene: TRBJ2-7; D gene: .; CDR3 DNA: TGTGCCAGCTCACCACCTGCGCCCTACGAGCAGTACTTC; CDR3 protein: CASSPPAPYEQYF
V gene: TRBV19; clone size: once; J gene: TRBJ1-2; D gene: TRBD1; CDR3 DNA: TGTGCCAGTAGTTCAACAGGGGTGGGTGGCTACACCTTC; CDR3 protein: CASSSTGVGGYTF
V gene: TRBV7-6; clone size: .; J gene: TRBJ1-5; D gene: TRBD1; CDR3 DNA: TGTGCCAGCAGCCGGGACAGTGACAATCAGCCCCAGCATTTT; CDR3 protein: CASSRDSDNQPQHF
V gene: TRBV5-1; clone size: .; J gene: TRBJ2-5; D gene: TRBD1; CDR3 DNA: TGCGCCAGCAGCCTCGAAACGGGACAGGGGCTCCTCGGGACCCAGTACTTC; CDR3 protein: CASSLETGQGLLGTQYF
V gene: TRBV2; clone size: .; J gene: TRBJ2-1; D gene: TRBD2; CDR3 DNA: TGTGCCAGCAGTGAATGGCGGGAGGATGAGCAGTTCTTC; CDR3 protein: CASSEWREDEQFF
V gene: TRBV27; clone size: .; J gene: TRBJ1-2; D gene: .; CDR3 DNA: TGTGCCAGCACCAAGCAGTTGTCCGGAGGTTATGGCTACACCTTC; CDR3 protein: CASTKQLSGGYGYTF
V gene: TRBV19; clone size: .; J gene: TRBJ2-6; D gene: TRBD2; CDR3 DNA: TGTGCCAGTAGTACTTCTAGCGGGAGGGCCGGGGCCAACGTCCTGACTTTC; CDR3 protein: CASSTSSGRAGANVLTF
V gene: TRBV11-2; clone size: .; J gene: TRBJ2-5; D gene: .; CDR3 DNA: TGTGCCAGCAGCTTTGGGACATACCAAGAGACCCAGTACTTC; CDR3 protein: CASSFGTYQETQYF
V gene: TRBV11-2; clone size: .; J gene: TRBJ2-7; D gene: TRBD2; CDR3 DNA: TGTGCCAGCAGCCAAATTAAACAGACTAGCGGAACAACCTACGAGCAGTACTTC; CDR3 protein: CASSQIKQTSGTTYEQYF
V gene: TRBV5-4; clone size: .; J gene: TRBJ1-4; D gene: .; CDR3 DNA: TGTGCCAGCAGCCCCGGGTCGGCGGCCGGCGAAAAACTGTTTTTT; CDR3 protein: CASSPGSAAGEKLFF
V gene: TRBV19; clone size: .; J gene: TRBJ2-3; D gene: TRBD2; CDR3 DNA: TGTGCCAGTAGTGAGACTAGCGGGAGAGGTTTAGATACGCAGTATTTT; CDR3 protein: CASSETSGRGLDTQYF
V gene: TRBV5-1; clone size: .; J gene: TRBJ2-7; D gene: .; CDR3 DNA: TGCGCCAGCAGCGTCGGCAACCTCGGCTACGAGCAGTACTTC; CDR3 protein: CASSVGNLGYEQYF
V gene: TRBV6-5; clone size: .; J gene: TRBJ2-2; D gene: .; CDR3 DNA: TGTGCCAGCAGTTACCAGGACACCGGGGAGCTGTTTTTT; CDR3 protein: CASSYQDTGELFF
V gene: TRBV7-7; clone size: .; J gene: TRBJ2-7; D gene: .; CDR3 DNA: TGTGCCAGCAGCTTGGGGCAGGGGTTCGAGCAGTACTTC; CDR3 protein: CASSLGQGFEQYF
V gene: TRBV14; clone size: .; J gene: TRBJ1-2; D gene: .; CDR3 DNA: TGTGCCAGCAGCCGAGCCGGGACCGTCAACTATGGCTACACCTTC; CDR3 protein: CASSRAGTVNYGYTF
V gene: TRBV5-4; clone size: .; J gene: TRBJ1-4; D gene: .; CDR3 DNA: TGTGCCAGCAGGATGGAGGGACCTAATGAAAAACTGTTTTTT; CDR3 protein: CASRMEGPNEKLFF
V gene: TRBV30; clone size: .; J gene: TRBJ1-4; D gene: .; CDR3 DNA: TGTGCCTGGGGGAGGGGGTTCGGGGCAACTAATGAAAAACTGTTTTTT; CDR3 protein: CAWGRGFGATNEKLFF
V gene: TRBV30; clone size: .; J gene: TRBJ1-1; D gene: .; CDR3 DNA: TGTGCCTGGAGTGTACCGAATGAAGCTTTCTTT; CDR3 protein: CAWSVPNEAFF
V gene: TRBV27; clone size: .; J gene: TRBJ2-7; D gene: .; CDR3 DNA: TGTGCCAGCAGTTTGGGGATCGAGCAGTACTTC; CDR3 protein: CASSLGIEQYF
V gene: TRBV9; clone size: .; J gene: TRBJ2-1; D gene: TRBD1; CDR3 DNA: TGTGCCAGCAGCAGGGGACAGAATAATGAGCAGTTCTTC; CDR3 protein: CASSRGQNNEQFF
V gene: TRBV25-1; clone size: .; J gene: TRBJ2-5; D gene: TRBD1; CDR3 DNA: TGTGCCAGCTCCAGGAGGGACAGGGCTCAATCGGAGACCCAGTACTTC; CDR3 protein: CASSRRDRAQSETQYF
V gene: TRBV14; clone size: .; J gene: TRBJ2-7; D gene: TRBD1; CDR3 DNA: TGTGCCAGCAGCCCGGACAGGGGGGCCTACGAGCAGTACTTC; CDR3 protein: CASSPDRGAYEQYF
V gene: TRBV13; clone size: once; J gene: TRBJ2-1; D gene: .; CDR3 DNA: TGTGCCAGCAGCCATGTTAGCGGTAGCTCCTACAATGAGCAGTTCTTC; CDR3 protein: CASSHVSGSSYNEQFF
V gene: TRBV13; clone size: medium-sized; J gene: TRBJ1-1; D gene: .; CDR3 DNA: TGTGCCAGCAGCTTAGCTGGCACTGAAGCTTTCTTT; CDR3 protein: CASSLAGTEAFF
V gene: TRBV27; clone size: .; J gene: TRBJ1-2; D gene: .; CDR3 DNA: TGTGCCAGCAGTTTATCGGACCCGGGGACCCCTCTCCAGGGGGGCTACACCTTC; CDR3 protein: CASSLSDPGTPLQGGYTF
V gene: TRBV25-1; clone size: once; J gene: TRBJ2-1; D gene: .; CDR3 DNA: TGTGCCAGCAGTGACAGGGTGTCCTACAATGAGCAGTTCTTC; CDR3 protein: CASSDRVSYNEQFF